This entry is about one T cell receptor (beta chain). CDR3 size: 15 residues. Germline lookup yields CDR1 MNHEY and CDR2 SVGEGT. Trimming at V came to 6 bases and at J to 6 bases, leaving 5 bases not matched to a gene. In blood CD8+ and CD4+ T cells, TCR beta underwent sequencing. The data were obtained in a study of CD8 T cells in Susac syndrome. cDNA came from roughly 0.53 to 1 ug RNA primed by random hexamers. TCRdb used MiXCR to reprocess the immunoSEQ multiplex PCR reads, holding one entry per CDR3 protein. The sample has about 190,000 distinct CDR3 sequences, approximately 96% seen once. The origin of this receptor is a human donor with Susac syndrome. The sequencing input was CD4+ T cells from PBMCs. The V gene is TRBV6-2 or TRBV6-3, the J gene TRBJ2-1; the match to TRBD2 covers 13 bases. CDR3 loop: CASRLAGGNGNEQFF. In DNA, the CDR3 is TGTGCCAGCAGACTAGCGGGGGGGAATGGCAATGAGCAGTTCTTC.